Below, 18 T cell receptor beta chains from the same sample are listed, as sequenced in a study of blood T cells in healthy people across ages. A second PCR, run for about 6 to 11 cycles, used a sample-barcoded 5' primer plus a J-beta primer mix. One entry per CDR3 protein results from TCRdb running MiXCR on the 5' RACE reads. In the table there are approximately 1.5 million distinct CDR3 sequences, approximately 42% of which are singletons. Material: blood. Source of these receptors: a woman between 18 and 29 years old in good health.

This clonotype has only a few counts. The V gene is TRBV28, the J gene TRBJ1-1; D not certain. V lost 3 bases, J lost 3 bases, and 14 bases lay in between. CDR1 is MDHEN and CDR2 is SYDVKM in the germline V gene. The CDR3 spans 15 residues. For the CDR3, the DNA is TGTGCCAGCAGTTTTCGTGGACTGCGGGACACTGAAGCTTTCTTT. This encodes CASSFRGLRDTEAFF.

The V gene is TRBV4-1, the J gene TRBJ1-2, with TRBD1 matching 8 bases. Trimming cost V 1 base and J 7 bases; bases outside gene matches: 8. The CDR3 consists of 15 residues. Germline V gene data show CDR1 as MGHRA and CDR2 as YSYEKL. This CDR3 is CASSQGGQGAAGYTF. The CDR3 coding sequence is TGCGCCAGCAGCCAAGGCGGACAGGGAGCCGCTGGCTACACCTTC.

The chain uses TRBV5-1 and TRBJ2-4; weak D call: TRBD2 (6 bases). Judging by the DNA end, TRBJ2-7 fits better; the J call may be wrong. The CDR3 covers 14 residues. The germline gives CDR1 SGHRS, CDR2 YFSETQ. The CDR3 nucleotides are TGCGCCAGCAGCCCCCTCGCCCAGGGAGGCGAGCAGTACTTC. Its protein product is CASSPLAQGGEQYF.

Of note for this clonotype: A junction end diverges from the germline sequence, so it may reflect a read error. This sequence joins TRBV15 and TRBJ1-2; D is undetermined. The germline V gene encodes CDR1 LNHNV and CDR2 YYDKDF (reference sequence). The CDR3 covers 12 residues. The CDR3 protein is CATNRDQGGYTF. The CDR3 DNA follows: TGTGCCACCAACAGAGACCAAGGTGGCTACACCTTC. The variable domain in full, with the rest retrieved from reference TRBV15 and TRBJ1-2, is DAMVIQNPRYQVTQFGKPVTLSCSQTLNHNVMYWYQQKSSQAPKLLFHYYDKDFNNEADTPDNFQSRRPNTSFCFLDIRSPGLGDTAMYLCATNRDQGGYTFGSGTRLTVV.

CDR3 loop: CASSGERVSWQYF. The DNA for the CDR3 is TGTGCCAGCAGTGGAGAAAGGGTATCTTGGCAGTACTTC. This chain uses TRBV2 with TRBJ2-7, with D unclear. Germline assignment: CDR1 SNHLY and CDR2 FYNNEI. V was pared by 4 bases and J by 9 bases, with 16 bases between. This CDR3 has 13 amino acids.

The J gene is TRBJ2-5, the V gene TRBV7-2; D remains ambiguous. The CDR3 runs to 15 residues. Trimming shortened V by 6 bases and J by 11 bases, and 25 bases separated the two germline ends. CDR1 SGHTA and CDR2 FQGNSA come from the germline V gene. The CDR3 DNA reads TGTGCCAGCAGTGCAACCGTTCTAAATTACAATGAGCAGTACTTC. Protein sequence: CASSATVLNYNEQYF.

J is TRBJ2-3 and V is TRBV7-2, with D possibly called TRBD1 or TRBD2 (6 bases each). Germline V lookup: CDR1 SGHTA, CDR2 FQGNSA. Trimming stripped 4 bases from V and 5 bases from J, with 16 bases between. The CDR3 runs 15 residues. DNA for the CDR3: TGTGCCAGCAGCTCCATGGGGGGCCCGGAAGATACGCAGTATTTT. This gives the protein CASSSMGGPEDTQYF. The variable domain in full, completed from reference TRBV7-2 and TRBJ2-3, reads GAGVSQSPSNKVTEKGKDVELRCDPISGHTALYWYRQSLGQGLEFLIYFQGNSAPDKSGLPSDRFSAERTGGSVSTLTIQRTQQEDSAVYLCASSSMGGPEDTQYFGPGTRLTVL.

This clonotype was picked up a small number of times. The chain carries TRBV5-1 and TRBJ2-3, with 10 bases fitting TRBD2. V dropped 0 bases and J dropped 1; count of bases not matched to a gene: 2. The CDR3 contains 16 residues. Germline V lookup: CDR1 SGHRS, CDR2 YFSETQ. In DNA form, the CDR3 reads TGCGCCAGCAGCTTGGCCAGCGGGAGGGGCACAGATACGCAGTATTTT. Its protein is CASSLASGRGTDTQYF.

The V gene is TRBV4-3, the J gene TRBJ1-4; 9 nucleotides agree with TRBD1. From germline, CDR1 is LGHNA and CDR2 YSLEER. The junction had 19 bases not matched to a gene; V was cut back by 2 bases and J by 9 bases. The CDR3 has 19 residues. The CDR3: CASSQILTLVAGQGKKLFF. The CDR3 DNA follows: TGCGCCAGCAGCCAAATTCTTACTTTAGTCGCGGGACAGGGAAAAAAACTGTTTTTT.

The chain joins TRBV27 to TRBJ2-7, with D unresolved. V was pared by 4 bases and J by 5 bases, with 12 bases between. The CDR3 runs 13 residues. Per the germline V gene, CDR1 is MNHEY and CDR2 is SMNVEV (reference sequence). The CDR3: CASSSGHPDEQYF. Written as DNA, the CDR3 is TGTGCCAGCAGTTCGGGTCATCCGGACGAGCAGTACTTC.

This chain connects TRBV11-2 to TRBJ2-5; D perhaps matches TRBD2 (5 bases). The V and J ends lost 4 bases and 2 bases respectively, with 17 bases between them. The CDR3 extends over 16 amino acids. The germline CDR1 and CDR2 sequences are SGHAT and FQNNGV. CDR3 in amino acids: CASSWRIGLIQETQYF. The CDR3 DNA is TGTGCCAGCAGCTGGAGGATAGGGCTGATACAAGAGACCCAGTACTTC.

As to this clonotype: An end of the junction does not agree with germline; a read error may underlie this. The chain joins TRBV27 to TRBJ2-1; no firm D call. The V gene's germline CDR1 is MNHEY and CDR2 SMNVEV (reference sequence). The CDR3 spans 14 residues. CDR3 residues: CASSPPMGNNQQFF. CDR3 DNA: TGTGCCAGCAGTCCACCGATGGGGAACAATCAGCAGTTCTTC.

This clonotype was counted many times. This sequence joins TRBV28 and TRBJ2-7; tentatively, D is TRBD2 (7 bases). Germline values: CDR1 MDHEN, CDR2 SYDVKM. The germline V and J ends were trimmed by 6 bases and 3 bases, with 15 bases remaining between them. The CDR3 consists of 14 residues. The CDR3 region has the DNA TGTGCCAGCAGCGGGGAGGGACAAATCTACGAGCAGTACTTC. It codes for CASSGEGQIYEQYF.

This clonotype was counted between two and nine times. The chain uses TRBV11-2 and TRBJ1-5, with 10 nucleotides matching TRBD1. This CDR3 has 17 amino acids. Germline V CDR1 and CDR2: SGHAT, FQNNGV. The junction had 7 bases not matched to a gene; V was cut back by 2 bases and J by 3 bases. The CDR3 protein is CASSLSGTGDYNQPQHF. The CDR3 nucleotides are TGTGCCAGCAGCTTAAGTGGGACAGGGGATTACAATCAGCCCCAGCATTTT.

This chain uses TRBV7-2 with TRBJ2-1; 7 bases fit TRBD1. CDR3 length: 19 amino acids. Germline CDR1 and CDR2: SGHTA and FQGNSA. Losses at the gene ends were 1 base for V and 0 bases for J; bases not matched to a gene: 12. CDR3 coding DNA: TGTGCCAGCAGCTTAGTGTGGGGACAGTCAGAAAGCTCCTACAATGAGCAGTTCTTC. It translates to CASSLVWGQSESSYNEQFF.

This clonotype was detected only a few times. This sequence joins TRBV6-2 or TRBV6-3 and TRBJ1-5; maybe TRBD1 (5 bases). The CDR3 consists of 13 residues. Germline V gene data show CDR1 as MNHEY and CDR2 as SVGEGT. V lost 4 bases and J 7 bases, leaving 11 bases between the germline ends. CDR3 sequence reads: CASSSGAPQPQHF. CDR3 bases: TGTGCCAGCAGTTCCGGGGCCCCGCAGCCCCAGCATTTT.

This chain links TRBV20-1 with TRBJ2-7; 12 nucleotides match TRBD2. V gave up 4 bases and J gave up 4 bases; unmatched junction bases: 8. From germline, CDR1 is DFQATT and CDR2 SNEGSKA (reference sequence). This CDR3 comprises 15 residues. Here the CDR3 reads CSATRTSGTLYEQYF. The CDR3 DNA is TGCAGTGCTACGCGGACTAGCGGGACCTTATACGAGCAGTACTTC.

This clonotype was counted between two and nine times. V is TRBV6-2 or TRBV6-3 and J is TRBJ2-1; 9 bases are a match to TRBD2. Germline CDR1 is MNHEY and CDR2 is SVGEGT. The CDR3 consists of 15 residues. J lost 7 bases, V lost 6 bases, and 10 bases had no gene match. The DNA of the CDR3 is TGTGCCAGCAGCCTTAGCGGGGGCGGGCGGAATGAGCAGTTCTTC. Amino acid sequence: CASSLSGGGRNEQFF.